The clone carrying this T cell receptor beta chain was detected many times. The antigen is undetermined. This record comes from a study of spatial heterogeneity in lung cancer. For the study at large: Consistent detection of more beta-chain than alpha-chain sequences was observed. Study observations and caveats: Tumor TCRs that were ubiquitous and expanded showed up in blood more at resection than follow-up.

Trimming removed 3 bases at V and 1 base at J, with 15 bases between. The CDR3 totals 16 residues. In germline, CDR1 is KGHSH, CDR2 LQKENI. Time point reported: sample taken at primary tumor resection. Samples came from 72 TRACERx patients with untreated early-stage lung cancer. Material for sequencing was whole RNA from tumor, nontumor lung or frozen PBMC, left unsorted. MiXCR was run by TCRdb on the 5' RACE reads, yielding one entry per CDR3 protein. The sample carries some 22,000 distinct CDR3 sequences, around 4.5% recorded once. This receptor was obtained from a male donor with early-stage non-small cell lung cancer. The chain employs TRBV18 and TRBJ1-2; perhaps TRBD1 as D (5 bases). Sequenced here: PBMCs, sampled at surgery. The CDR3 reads CASSPEQAQYNYGYTF. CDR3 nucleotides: TGTGCCAGCTCACCTGAACAGGCCCAGTATAACTATGGCTACACCTTC.